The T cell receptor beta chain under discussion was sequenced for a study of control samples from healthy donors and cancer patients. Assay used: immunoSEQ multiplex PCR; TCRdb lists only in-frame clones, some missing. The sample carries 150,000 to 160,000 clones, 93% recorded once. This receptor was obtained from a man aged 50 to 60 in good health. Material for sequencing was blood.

This CDR3 reads CSVGSGAATEAFF. In DNA, the CDR3 is TGCAGCGTGGGCTCCGGGGCCGCCACTGAAGCTTTCTTT. V usage is TRBV29-1 and J usage is TRBJ1-1; maybe TRBD1 (5 bases). Germline CDR1 is SQVTM and CDR2 is ANQGSEA. CDR3 length: 13 amino acids. V lost 6 bases to trimming and J lost 4 bases, with 15 bases between them. Combining the CDR3 with reference TRBV29-1 and TRBJ1-1 gives the whole variable domain SAVISQKPSRDICQRGTSLTIQCQVDSQVTMMFWYRQQPGQSLTLIATANQGSEATYESGFVIDKFPISRPNLTFSTLTVSNMSPEDSSIYLCSVGSGAATEAFFGQGTRLTVV.